These 10 T cell receptor beta chains share one sample of origin, sequenced in a study of cytomegalovirus exposure and HLA in healthy donors. Vbeta (60) and Jbeta (13) primers were used in the PCR. Sequencing was performed with immunoSEQ multiplex PCR; in TCRdb, only in-frame clones are kept and a portion is missing. This repertoire shows around 150,000 clones, roughly three quarters found once; its top ten account for 0.9% to 1.2%. Material for sequencing was PBMCs. These receptors all stem from a male donor in good health and CMV-seronegative.

This rearrangement joins TRBV30 to TRBJ1-3; 10 nucleotides line up with TRBD1. Germline V gene data show CDR1 as GTSNPN and CDR2 as SVGIG (reference sequence). V dropped 3 bases and J dropped 5; count of bases not matched to a gene: 4. The CDR3 sequence is 14 residues long. The CDR3 DNA follows: TGTGCCTGGAGCATGGGACAGGGGCGAAACACCATATATTTT. It translates to CAWSMGQGRNTIYF.

This chain connects TRBV27 to TRBJ2-5, with D unclear. The end of the DNA is better explained by TRBJ2-7, so the J call may be wrong. CDR1 is MNHEY, CDR2 SMNVEV, per germline (reference sequence). The CDR3 has 13 residues. The CDR3 DNA reads TGTGCCAGCAGTTTAGGGCAGTCCTACGAGCAGTACTTC. Residues: CASSLGQSYEQYF.

This chain joins TRBV7-9 and TRBJ2-7; no firm D call. Germline lookup yields CDR1 SEHNR and CDR2 FQNEAQ (reference sequence). Trimming removed 4 bases at V and 5 bases at J, with 9 bases between. The CDR3 totals 12 residues. This CDR3 reads CASSSERNEQYF. Written as DNA, the CDR3 is TGTGCCAGCAGCTCAGAGAGGAACGAGCAGTACTTC.

J is TRBJ2-5 and V is TRBV4-1; 10 bases line up with TRBD2. V lost 2 bases to trimming and J lost 5 bases; unmatched junction nucleotides: 11. This CDR3 is 17 amino acids long. Looked up from germline, CDR1 is MGHRA and CDR2 is YSYEKL. CDR3 in DNA: TGCGCCAGCAGCCAACTCCTAGCGGGGGTTCCTCCCGAGACCCAGTACTTC. It yields the protein CASSQLLAGVPPETQYF.

CDR3 amino acids: CASSPLGGTYTDTQYF. As DNA, the CDR3 is TGTGCCAGCAGCCCCTTGGGAGGGACCTACACAGATACGCAGTATTTT. This sequence joins TRBV11-2 and TRBJ2-3; 7 nucleotides match TRBD2. Looked up from germline, CDR1 is SGHAT and CDR2 is FQNNGV. With V trimmed by 5 bases and J by 2 bases, 10 bases remained unmatched. CDR3 length: 16 amino acids. The full variable domain, completed using reference TRBV11-2 and TRBJ2-3, is EAGVAQSPRYKIIEKRQSVAFWCNPISGHATLYWYQQILGQGPKLLIQFQNNGVVDDSQLPKDRFSAERLKGVDSTLKIQPAKLEDSAVYLCASSPLGGTYTDTQYFGPGTRLTVL.

This chain connects TRBV15 to TRBJ2-6; TRBD1 might be the D (5 bases). This CDR3 region has 15 residues. CDR1 is LNHNV, CDR2 YYDKDF, per germline (reference sequence). Trimming stripped 6 bases from V and 0 bases from J, with 9 bases between. The CDR3 sequence is CATSTGSSGANVLTF. In DNA form, the CDR3 reads TGTGCCACCAGTACAGGTTCCTCTGGGGCCAACGTCCTGACTTTC.

J is TRBJ1-2 and V is TRBV10-3, with 9 bases identical to TRBD1. The germline V gene has CDR1 ENHRY and CDR2 SYGVKD. This CDR3 region has 14 residues. V trimming: 5 bases; J trimming: 4 bases; junction bases outside the gene matches: 5. The CDR3 spells CAISTQGAGYGYTF. In DNA, the CDR3 is TGTGCCATCAGTACACAGGGGGCCGGCTATGGCTACACCTTC.

This chain links TRBV30 with TRBJ2-3; 9 bases match TRBD2. CDR1 is GTSNPN and CDR2 is SVGIG in the germline V gene (reference sequence). The CDR3 is 15 residues long. The junction had 6 bases not matched to a gene; V was cut back by 3 bases and J by 2 bases. The CDR3 spells CAWRKTSGDTDTQYF. In DNA, the CDR3 is TGTGCCTGGAGGAAGACTAGCGGAGACACAGATACGCAGTATTTT.

This clone was seen only once. The rearrangement joins TRBV9 to TRBJ2-2; TRBD2 matches at 7 bases. Unmatched junction bases numbered 6, after V lost 4 bases and J lost 6 bases. Looked up from germline, CDR1 is SGDLS and CDR2 is YYNGEE. This CDR3 is 14 amino acids long. CDR3 bases: TGTGCCAGCAGCATGACTAGCCTCGCCGGGGAGCTGTTTTTT. Its translation is CASSMTSLAGELFF.

The sample holds a few counts of this clone. The rearrangement links TRBV6-6 to TRBJ1-2, with TRBD1 as a possible D gene (5 bases). The CDR3 contains 13 residues. Germline assignment: CDR1 MNHNY and CDR2 SVGAGI (reference sequence). The V end lost 5 bases, the J end lost 5 bases, and 12 bases lay between the germline ends. The CDR3 nucleotides read TGTGCCAGCAGTCCCGACAGACGGTATGGCTACACCTTC. Encoded protein: CASSPDRRYGYTF.